Listed below are T cell receptor beta chains from one sample, sequenced in a study of Ad26.COV2.S vaccination and SARS-CoV-2 variants. The protocol was immunoSEQ multiplex PCR, while the TCRdb copy is restricted to in-frame clones and leaves out a portion. In the table there are some 340,000 clones, 86% of which are singletons. Material: peripheral blood, obtained in a trial of Ad26.COV2.S vaccine versus placebo. These receptor sequences come from a person aged 18-65 years who received the Ad26.COV2.S COVID-19 vaccine or a placebo. Each CDR3 is given with its conserved first and last residue. Fields, in order: V gene, clone size, J gene, D gene, CDR3 protein, CDR3 DNA. D genes are given only for firm matches. Some rows have no size entry. The others give once, few or many, or a class for an expanded clone.

>TRBV2|-|TRBJ2-2|-
CASSEGLYTGELFF
TGTGCCAGCAGCGAGGGTTTGTACACCGGGGAGCTGTTTTTT
>TRBV19|few|TRBJ1-5|-
CASSRGLGNQPQHF
TGTGCCAGTAGTAGGGGATTAGGCAATCAGCCCCAGCATTTT
>TRBV6-5|once|TRBJ2-7|TRBD2
CASSPAAGGSYEQYF
TGTGCCAGCAGCCCCGCGGCGGGGGGCTCCTACGAGCAGTACTTC
>TRBV10-3|-|TRBJ2-1|-
CAISEQGRMDNEQFF
TGTGCCATCAGTGAACAGGGGAGGATGGACAATGAGCAGTTCTTC
>TRBV4-1|once|TRBJ2-3|-
CASSQPSTVTDTQYF
TGCGCCAGCAGCCAACCTTCCACCGTCACAGATACGCAGTATTTT
>TRBV4-1|-|TRBJ1-2|TRBD1
CASSQTGGGYGYTF
TGCGCCAGCAGCCAGACAGGGGGCGGCTATGGCTACACCTTC
>TRBV7-2|-|TRBJ1-5|-
CASSLGVTSNQPQHF
TGTGCCAGCAGCTTAGGAGTGACAAGCAATCAGCCCCAGCATTTT
>TRBV27|-|TRBJ1-1|-
CASSLSPLTGLNTEAFF
TGTGCCAGCAGTTTGTCCCCATTGACAGGTCTGAACACTGAAGCTTTCTTT
>TRBV5-6|-|TRBJ2-1|-
CASGPGPYNEQFF
TGTGCCAGCGGCCCCGGTCCCTACAATGAGCAGTTCTTC
>TRBV2|-|TRBJ1-1|-
CASSVGGRNTEAFF
TGTGCCAGCAGTGTGGGAGGGAGAAACACTGAAGCTTTCTTT
>TRBV9|-|TRBJ2-5|-
CASSVAGSQETQYF
TGTGCCAGCAGCGTAGCCGGCTCCCAAGAGACCCAGTACTTC
>TRBV6-4|-|TRBJ1-6|-
CASSSGQKNSPLHF
TGTGCCAGCAGTTCTGGACAGAAGAATTCACCCCTCCACTTT
>TRBV5-4|-|TRBJ2-1|TRBD2
CASSSVAGGSSSYNEQFF
TGTGCCAGCAGCTCAGTAGCGGGGGGCTCAAGCTCCTACAATGAGCAGTTCTTC
>TRBV9|-|TRBJ2-5|TRBD2
CASSPRRASGVETQYF
TGTGCCAGCAGCCCCCGGAGGGCTAGCGGGGTGGAGACCCAGTACTTC
>TRBV30|once|TRBJ1-6|TRBD1
CAWSPTTGRRSPLHF
TGTGCCTGGAGTCCCACGACAGGGCGGCGCTCACCCCTCCACTTT
>TRBV7-2|-|TRBJ2-5|TRBD1
CASSFHLGAGGGETQYF
TGTGCCAGCAGCTTCCACCTTGGGGCAGGGGGCGGTGAGACCCAGTACTTC
>TRBV10-3|-|TRBJ2-5|TRBD1
CAISDRTGRETQYF
TGTGCCATCAGTGATCGGACAGGGAGAGAGACCCAGTACTTC
>TRBV6-2/TRBV6-3|-|TRBJ2-7|-
CASSHSSYEQYF
TGTGCCAGCAGTCATAGCTCCTACGAGCAGTACTTC
>TRBV2|-|TRBJ1-2|-
CASTRRGGASGYTF
TGTGCCAGCACGAGGAGGGGGGGCGCTAGTGGCTACACCTTC
>TRBV19|-|TRBJ1-6|TRBD1
CASSRQGNSPLHF
TGTGCCAGTAGTAGACAGGGTAATTCACCCCTCCACTTT
>TRBV5-1|-|TRBJ2-4|TRBD1
CASSLPPGQGRHLAKNIQYF
TGCGCCAGCAGCTTGCCGCCGGGACAGGGGCGACATTTAGCCAAAAACATTCAGTACTTC
>TRBV7-2|-|TRBJ2-1|-
CASSLGARRHNEQFF
TGTGCCAGCAGCCTAGGGGCTCGGCGACACAATGAGCAGTTCTTC
>TRBV5-1|-|TRBJ2-3|-
CASSPAGSRGADTQYF
TGCGCCAGCAGCCCCGCGGGATCCCGGGGTGCAGATACGCAGTATTTT
>TRBV4-1|once|TRBJ2-2|-
CASSKGTTKAGELFF
TGCGCCAGCAGTAAAGGAACAACTAAGGCCGGGGAGCTGTTTTTT
>TRBV7-2|-|TRBJ2-7|-
CARIAGQVLYFPDF
TGTGCCCGCATCGCCGGGCAGGTCCTTTACTTCCCCGACTTC
>TRBV28|-|TRBJ2-2|-
CASSLYDRMNTGELFF
TGTGCCAGCAGTTTATATGACAGGATGAACACCGGGGAGCTGTTTTTT
>TRBV11-2|-|TRBJ1-1|-
CASSLQQGTEAFF
TGTGCCAGCAGCTTACAACAGGGCACTGAAGCTTTCTTT
>TRBV11-2|few|TRBJ1-1|-
CASSLDAVAPAGAFF
TGTGCCAGCAGCTTAGATGCGGTTGCCCCAGCGGGAGCTTTCTTT
>TRBV7-2|-|TRBJ1-2|TRBD1
CASSLTGGAGYGYTF
TGTGCCAGCAGCTTAACAGGGGGCGCAGGCTATGGCTACACCTTC
>TRBV5-8|-|TRBJ1-5|TRBD1
CASSYNRGQPQHF
TGTGCCAGCAGCTACAACAGGGGTCAGCCCCAGCATTTT
>TRBV3-1/TRBV3-2|-|TRBJ1-4|TRBD1
CASSQGQGTNEKLFF
TGTGCCAGCAGCCAAGGACAGGGAACTAATGAAAAACTGTTTTTT
>TRBV27|-|TRBJ1-5|-
CASSTGIRGQPQHF
TGTGCCAGCAGCACGGGAATTAGGGGGCAGCCCCAGCATTTT
>TRBV18|-|TRBJ1-5|-
CASSPTLRGVGNQPQHF
TGTGCCAGCTCACCAACGTTAAGGGGCGTTGGCAATCAGCCCCAGCATTTT
>TRBV7-9|-|TRBJ2-3|-
CATGGRGSTDTQYF
TGTGCCACTGGTGGGCGGGGTAGCACAGATACGCAGTATTTT
>TRBV7-8|-|TRBJ1-1|-
CASSSTVKTEAFF
TGTGCCAGCAGTTCAACCGTAAAAACTGAAGCTTTCTTT
>TRBV6-5|-|TRBJ2-5|-
CAVRRPEETQYF
TGTGCCGTCAGACGACCCGAAGAGACCCAGTACTTC
>TRBV7-3|-|TRBJ2-3|TRBD2
CASSYQTSGVSDTQYF
TGTGCCAGCAGCTACCAGACTAGCGGGGTCTCAGATACGCAGTATTTT